Below, 28 T cell receptor beta chains from the same sample are listed, as sequenced in a study of blood T cell repertoires in COVID-19. Repertoires were generated with immunoSEQ multiplex PCR, while TCRdb's copy carries only in-frame clones and drops some. The data hold approximately 230,000 clones, with about 90% observed a single time. Sequencing used peripheral blood. The origin of the receptors is a man between 18 and 29 years old with active or convalescent COVID-19.

The V and J genes are TRBV7-3 and TRBJ2-6; D gene uncertain. The ends were cut back, 5 bases at V and 0 bases at J, with 11 bases in the middle. CDR1 SGHTA and CDR2 FQGTGA come from the germline V gene. CDR3 length: 16 residues. Written as DNA, the CDR3 is TGTGCCAGCAGCCCACGGTCGGGCTCTGGGGCCAACGTCCTGACTTTC. This translates into CASSPRSGSGANVLTF. Together with reference TRBV7-3 and TRBJ2-6, the CDR3 gives the full variable domain: GAGVSQTPSNKVTEKGKYVELRCDPISGHTALYWYRQSLGQGPEFLIYFQGTGAADDSGLPNDRFFAVRPEGSVSTLKIQRTERGDSAVYLCASSPRSGSGANVLTFGAGSRLTVL.

The V gene is TRBV7-2, the J gene TRBJ2-3; TRBD2 is a possible D gene (6 bases). The CDR3 runs to 16 residues. V shed 5 bases and J shed 3 bases, with 18 bases lying between them. CDR1 SGHTA and CDR2 FQGNSA come from the germline V gene. The chain's CDR3 is CASSLGPGERTDTQYF. CDR3 bases: TGTGCCAGCAGCCTGGGGCCGGGGGAAAGGACAGATACGCAGTATTTT. Full variable domain (rest looked up from reference TRBV7-2 and TRBJ2-3): GAGVSQSPSNKVTEKGKDVELRCDPISGHTALYWYRQSLGQGLEFLIYFQGNSAPDKSGLPSDRFSAERTGGSVSTLTIQRTQQEDSAVYLCASSLGPGERTDTQYFGPGTRLTVL.

In this sample, this clone turned up once. At one of its ends the junction is not consistent with the germline gene, which may arise from a read error. The rearrangement joins TRBV7-2 to TRBJ1-5, with TRBD1 identical over 7 bases. Germline V gene lookup returns CDR1 SGHTA and CDR2 FQGNSA. The CDR3 consists of 16 residues. Here the CDR3 reads CASSPQGQGSTQPQHF. DNA for the CDR3: TGTGCCAGCAGCCCACAGGGGCAGGGGAGCACTCAGCCCCAGCATTTT.

The chain joins TRBV11-2 to TRBJ2-7, with a weak D call TRBD1 (5 bases). CDR3 length: 13 residues. Germline values: CDR1 SGHAT, CDR2 FQNNGV. Trimming stripped 5 bases from V and 4 bases from J, with 12 bases between. The CDR3 bases are TGTGCCAGCAGCCTGGGGCTGGAATACGAGCAGTACTTC. Translation gives CASSLGLEYEQYF.

J is TRBJ2-7 and V is TRBV6-6, with TRBD2 identical over 9 bases. CDR3 size: 13 residues. Germline lookup yields CDR1 MNHNY and CDR2 SVGAGI (reference sequence). Trimming at V came to 6 bases and at J to 6 bases, leaving 6 bases not matched to a gene. The DNA of the CDR3 is TGTGCCAGCAGCCGGACTAGCGTTCCCGAGCAGTACTTC. Amino acids: CASSRTSVPEQYF.

CDR3 coding DNA: TGTGCCAGCAGTTTACAGGGGGGTTCACCCCTCCACTTT. Amino acids: CASSLQGGSPLHF. The genes are TRBV27 and TRBJ1-6; 7 bases match TRBD1. The CDR3 loop spans 13 amino acids. The V segment lost 2 bases and the J segment 9 bases; nucleotides outside the gene matches: 1. Germline CDR1 reads MNHEY; CDR2 reads SMNVEV (reference sequence).

J is TRBJ1-1 and V is TRBV5-1, with D hard to call. Germline CDR1 is SGHRS and CDR2 is YFSETQ. The V gene lost 0 bases and the J gene lost 7 bases, with 16 bases spanning the gap. The CDR3 has 15 residues. CDR3 in DNA: TGCGCCAGCAGCTTGGGGGCAACAGTTCCCGTTGAAGCTTTCTTT. Protein sequence: CASSLGATVPVEAFF.

This chain joins TRBV19 and TRBJ2-1; 9 bases map to TRBD2. There are 15 residues in the CDR3. The ends lost 7 bases at V and 8 bases at J; junction bases unmatched: 12. Germline-derived CDR1 and CDR2 are LNHDA and SQIVND (reference sequence). The CDR3 loop reads CASIVQAGGTDEQFF. CDR3 coding DNA: TGTGCCAGTATCGTACAAGCGGGAGGTACGGATGAGCAGTTCTTC.

This clone came up a few times. CDR3 in amino acids: CASSRRLLAGGPYNEQFF. The CDR3 region has the DNA TGTGCCAGCAGTCGACGACTATTAGCGGGAGGGCCCTACAATGAGCAGTTCTTC. The chain couples TRBV6-6 to TRBJ2-1; 11 nucleotides agree with TRBD2. The CDR3 extends over 18 amino acids. V lost 5 bases, J lost 2 bases, and 11 bases stayed unmatched. The germline V gene encodes CDR1 MNHNY and CDR2 SVGAGI (reference sequence).

The chain employs TRBV5-1 and TRBJ1-2; 7 bases fit TRBD1. V lost 0 bases to trimming and J lost 4 bases; unmatched junction nucleotides: 3. Germline CDR1 is SGHRS and CDR2 is YFSETQ. The CDR3 is made up of 14 amino acids. Here the CDR3 reads CASSLGDSLYGYTF. CDR3 DNA sequence: TGCGCCAGCAGCTTGGGGGACAGCCTCTATGGCTACACCTTC.

The V call is TRBV7-8, the J call TRBJ2-7; the match to TRBD1 covers 8 bases. Per germline, CDR1 SGHVS and CDR2 FQNEAQ. V dropped 7 bases and J dropped 1; count of bases not matched to a gene: 9. The CDR3 runs to 15 residues. The chain's CDR3 is CASIDGQGPSYEQYF. For the CDR3, the DNA is TGTGCCAGCATCGATGGACAGGGTCCGTCCTACGAGCAGTACTTC.

The chain uses TRBV3-1 (or the pseudogene TRBV3-2) and TRBJ2-3, with a possible D match to TRBD2 (6 bases). Trimming left V 3 bases short and J 3 bases short, with 13 bases between. The CDR3 spans 15 residues. The germline V gene has CDR1 LGHDT and CDR2 YNNKEL (reference sequence). The CDR3 loop reads CASSQSTRETDTQYF. In DNA form, the CDR3 reads TGTGCCAGCAGCCAGTCGACTAGGGAGACAGATACGCAGTATTTT.

This chain's CDR3 is CASSQPDRLVTDTQYF. The CDR3 DNA reads as TGTGCCAGTAGCCAACCCGACAGACTGGTAACAGATACGCAGTATTTT. The rearrangement links TRBV19 to TRBJ2-3; D is perhaps TRBD1 (5 bases). V was cut by 6 bases and J by 3 bases, with 19 bases left in between. The germline gives CDR1 LNHDA, CDR2 SQIVND (reference sequence). This CDR3 region has 16 residues.

The chain links TRBV11-2 to TRBJ1-2, with D possibly being TRBD1 (5 bases). V lost 5 bases to trimming and J lost 2 bases, with 21 bases between them. Germline CDR1 is SGHAT and CDR2 is FQNNGV. The CDR3 spans 17 residues. In DNA, the CDR3 is TGTGCCAGCAGCCGAAGCCCTCCCCGGGGGGGGAACTATGGCTACACCTTC. This translates into CASSRSPPRGGNYGYTF.

The chain couples TRBV6-5 to TRBJ2-5; D is unclear. Trimming shortened V by 6 bases and J by 1 base, and 15 bases separated the two germline ends. Germline lookup yields CDR1 MNHEY and CDR2 SVGAGI. The CDR3 is 15 residues long. CDR3 DNA sequence: TGTGCCAGCAGATCCCTCACAGCCCTCCAAGAGACCCAGTACTTC. Translation: CASRSLTALQETQYF.

V is TRBV10-3 and J is TRBJ2-1; D may be TRBD2 (7 bases). The CDR3 covers 15 residues. Germline lookup yields CDR1 ENHRY and CDR2 SYGVKD. V was trimmed by 6 bases and J by 0 bases, leaving 12 bases between them. CDR3 protein: CAISERGGSYNEQFF. The CDR3 nucleotides read TGTGCCATCAGCGAGAGGGGGGGCTCCTACAATGAGCAGTTCTTC.

The V and J genes are TRBV5-6 and TRBJ1-4, with 9 bases aligning to TRBD1. V lost 3 bases and J lost 5; bases outside the gene matches: 8. The CDR3 consists of 16 residues. CDR1 is SGHDT and CDR2 is YYEEEE in the germline V gene. CDR3 region: CASSSPRGTGNEKLFF. The CDR3 DNA is TGTGCCAGCAGCTCCCCCCGCGGGACAGGGAATGAAAAACTGTTTTTT.

V usage is TRBV3-1 (or the pseudogene TRBV3-2) and J usage is TRBJ2-3, with TRBD2 matching 9 bases. V lost 2 bases, J lost 0 bases, and 6 bases stayed unmatched. Germline assignment: CDR1 LGHDT and CDR2 YNNKEL (reference sequence). CDR3 length equals 17 residues. The CDR3 DNA follows: TGTGCCAGCAGCCAATCGACTAGCGGTCTTAGCACAGATACGCAGTATTTT. Its protein product is CASSQSTSGLSTDTQYF.

The chain combines TRBV27 with TRBJ1-1; 8 nucleotides line up with TRBD1. The CDR3 length is 15 residues. Per the germline V gene, CDR1 is MNHEY and CDR2 is SMNVEV (reference sequence). V gave up 4 bases and J gave up 2 bases; unmatched junction bases: 6. Written as DNA, the CDR3 is TGTGCCAGCAGTTCGACAGGGGAGGAAAACACTGAAGCTTTCTTT. Translated, it gives CASSSTGEENTEAFF.

A single count supports this clone. The chain is built from TRBV6-2 or TRBV6-3 and TRBJ2-7; 14 bases line up with TRBD2. The ends lost 5 bases at V and 5 bases at J; junction bases unmatched: 8. Germline V gives CDR1 MNHEY, CDR2 SVGEGT. The CDR3 runs 16 residues. The CDR3 nucleotides are TGTGCCAGCAGTACCGGGACTAGCGGGAGTCTCGACGAGCAGTACTTC. It yields the protein CASSTGTSGSLDEQYF.

The CDR3 is CASSIDRSGNTIYF. CDR3 nucleotide sequence: TGTGCCAGCAGTATCGACAGGTCTGGAAACACCATATATTTT. The chain links TRBV2 to TRBJ1-3, with D possibly TRBD1 on 6 matching bases. This CDR3 has 14 amino acids. The V end was cut by 5 bases, the J end by 1 base, with 9 bases between. Germline V lookup: CDR1 SNHLY, CDR2 FYNNEI.

This chain joins TRBV5-5 and TRBJ2-6; D uncertain. V gave up 4 bases and J gave up 2 bases, with 13 bases separating them. The CDR3 runs 16 residues. The germline gives CDR1 SGHKS, CDR2 YYEKEE (reference sequence). The CDR3 nucleotides are TGTGCCAGCAGCGCCACTGAGGCTGCTGGGGCCAACGTCCTGACTTTC. It yields the protein CASSATEAAGANVLTF. The complete variable domain, with remaining parts taken from reference TRBV5-5 and TRBJ2-6, reads DAGVTQSPTHLIKTRGQQVTLRCSPISGHKSVSWYQQVLGQGPQFIFQYYEKEERGRGNFPDRFSARQFPNYSSELNVNALLLGDSALYLCASSATEAAGANVLTFGAGSRLTVL.

The chain carries TRBV7-9 and TRBJ1-2, with D maybe TRBD1 (5 bases). Deletions cut 1 base from V and 8 bases from J, with 8 bases between. CDR3 length: 12 amino acids. Germline CDR1 and CDR2: SEHNR and FQNEAQ (reference sequence). CDR3 sequence: CASSLGDSGYTF. The CDR3 DNA sequence: TGTGCCAGCAGCTTAGGCGACAGCGGCTACACCTTC.

V and J are TRBV27 and TRBJ2-7, with 8 bases aligning to TRBD2. Germline trimming cut 2 bases from V and 0 bases from J; bases unmatched to any gene: 9. The CDR3 has 17 amino acids. CDR1 and CDR2 from the germline V gene are MNHEY and SMNVEV (reference sequence). DNA for the CDR3: TGTGCCAGCAGTTTAGCGGCTAGCGGGTACAGCTCCTACGAGCAGTACTTC. Protein: CASSLAASGYSSYEQYF.

The J gene is TRBJ2-1, the V gene TRBV7-9; 9 bases line up with TRBD2. With 4 bases clipped from V and 5 bases from J, the junction kept 3 bases outside the gene matches. This CDR3 contains 14 residues. The germline V gene encodes CDR1 SEHNR and CDR2 FQNEAQ (reference sequence). The CDR3 nucleotides read TGTGCCAGCAGCTCTCTAGCGGGGCACAATGAGCAGTTCTTC. Its protein product is CASSSLAGHNEQFF.

The DNA for the CDR3 is TGTGCCAGCAGCCCAGTGGCAGGGGATCAGCCCCAGCATTTT. Translated, it gives CASSPVAGDQPQHF. The J gene is TRBJ1-5, the V gene TRBV21-1; TRBD1, the table's D call, was not compared with the DNA. TRBV21-1 is annotated as a pseudogene. The CDR3 totals 14 residues.

The chain recombines TRBV27 with TRBJ1-2, with no clear D. With 3 bases removed from V and 6 bases from J, the gap between germline ends came to 11 bases. The CDR3 has 13 amino acids. CDR1 is MNHEY, CDR2 SMNVEV, per germline (reference sequence). CDR3 sequence (DNA): TGTGCCAGCAGTTTTTCATGGCTGGATGGCTACACCTTC. Protein: CASSFSWLDGYTF.

This rearrangement joins TRBV11-2 to TRBJ1-1, with D uncertain. The V gene lost 3 bases and the J gene lost 2 bases, with 19 bases spanning the gap. CDR1 and CDR2 (germline): SGHAT, FQNNGV. The CDR3 contains 17 residues. This CDR3 is CASSFFASPVLNTEAFF. CDR3 nucleotide sequence: TGTGCCAGCAGCTTTTTTGCCAGTCCAGTCCTTAACACTGAAGCTTTCTTT.